What follows is one TCR beta chain and its context. Seattle cases were enrolled at active infection and followed longitudinally. The sample originates from a study of blood T cell repertoires in COVID-19. Germline lookup yields CDR1 MNHEY and CDR2 SVGAGI. V was trimmed by 4 bases and J by 4 bases, leaving 14 bases between them. The CDR3 contains 15 residues. TCRdb's table, derived via immunoSEQ multiplex PCR, lists solely in-frame clones and lacks some. The sample holds fewer than 300,000 clones, 80% to 85% seen once. The receptor was isolated from a person aged 70 to 85 with COVID-19, enrolled during active disease. Input material: peripheral blood. The chain joins TRBV6-5 to TRBJ1-3; D might be TRBD1 (6 bases). The chain's CDR3 is CASSFETGSGNTIYF. DNA of the CDR3: TGTGCCAGCAGTTTCGAGACAGGTTCGGGAAACACCATATATTTT.